The 13 T cell receptor beta chains presented below share a single source sample, sequenced in a study of T cell responses to AZD1222 COVID-19 vaccine. Produced via immunoSEQ multiplex PCR; TCRdb's table is partial and in-frame only. This sample yields nearly 95,000 clones, of which 75% to 90% are seen a single time; roughly 2.7% belongs to the top ten. Sample: peripheral blood, taken 28 days after the second AZD1222 dose. These TCRs come from an adult who received the AZD1222 COVID-19 vaccine.

This clone was seen a single time. This chain links TRBV3-1 (or the pseudogene TRBV3-2) with TRBJ2-1; D not resolved. The CDR3 extends over 14 amino acids. Germline V CDR1 and CDR2: LGHDT, YNNKEL (reference sequence). Trimming removed 6 bases at V and 7 bases at J, with 16 bases between. Here the CDR3 DNA reads TGTGCCAGCAGTAGGCCTCCCCCGAATAATGAGCAGTTCTTC. Amino acid sequence: CASSRPPPNNEQFF.

The chain combines TRBV27 with TRBJ2-7; tentatively, D is TRBD2 (6 bases). The V end was cut by 7 bases, the J end by 6 bases, with 10 bases between. The V gene's germline CDR1 is MNHEY and CDR2 SMNVEV (reference sequence). This CDR3 is built from 11 residues. As DNA, the CDR3 is TGTGCCAGCACGCGGGGCGTCGAGCAGTACTTC. This encodes CASTRGVEQYF.

The rearrangement links TRBV19 to TRBJ1-1, with D unclear. The CDR3 spans 16 residues. Germline assignment: CDR1 LNHDA and CDR2 SQIVND (reference sequence). Trimming stripped 1 base from V and 0 bases from J, with 12 bases between. CDR3 DNA: TGTGCCAGTAGTATAGGCGCGGGCAGACTGAACACTGAAGCTTTCTTT. Protein sequence: CASSIGAGRLNTEAFF.

This chain links TRBV11-1 with TRBJ1-1; 7 bases align to TRBD1. In germline, CDR1 is SGHAT, CDR2 FQDESV (reference sequence). The CDR3 spans 15 residues. Trimming at V came to 1 base and at J to 1 base, leaving 3 bases not matched to a gene. This CDR3 is CASSLETGENTEAFF. CDR3 DNA: TGTGCCAGCAGCTTAGAAACAGGGGAGAACACTGAAGCTTTCTTT.

In the case of this clone: One end of the junction fails to match germline, which may point to a read error. This chain uses TRBV28 with TRBJ2-3, with D perhaps TRBD1 (6 bases). This CDR3 has 16 residues. CDR1 and CDR2 from the germline V gene are MDHEN and SYDVKM. In DNA form, the CDR3 reads TGTGCCAGCACTTTATCAGGGGACACGAGCACAGATACGCAGTATTTT. Translation: CASTLSGDTSTDTQYF.

The J gene is TRBJ2-1, the V gene TRBV18; weak D call: TRBD1 (7 bases). CDR1 KGHSH and CDR2 LQKENI come from the germline V gene. The CDR3 length is 16 residues. The V gene lost 1 base and the J gene lost 4 bases, with 14 bases spanning the gap. The CDR3 nucleotides read TGTGCCAGCTCACCACGAGGGGGCGCGGGATACAATGAGCAGTTCTTC. Protein: CASSPRGGAGYNEQFF. The complete variable domain, with remaining parts taken from reference TRBV18 and TRBJ2-1, reads NAGVMQNPRHLVRRRGQEARLRCSPMKGHSHVYWYRQLPEEGLKFMVYLQKENIIDESGMPKERFSAEFPKEGPSILRIQQVVRGDSAAYFCASSPRGGAGYNEQFFGPGTRLTVL.

The genes are TRBV9 and TRBJ2-3; D is perhaps TRBD1 or TRBD2 (5 bases each). With 2 bases removed from V and 8 bases from J, the gap between germline ends came to 18 bases. The CDR3 consists of 15 residues. Germline CDR1 and CDR2: SGDLS and YYNGEE. The CDR3 DNA is TGTGCCAGCAGCGTGGGCAGGCGAAAGAGGGGTACGCAGTATTTT. Its translation is CASSVGRRKRGTQYF. The whole variable domain, filled in from reference TRBV9 and TRBJ2-3, reads DSGVTQTPKHLITATGQRVTLRCSPRSGDLSVYWYQQSLDQGLQFLIQYYNGEERAKGNILERFSAQQFPDLHSELNLSSLELGDSALYFCASSVGRRKRGTQYFGPGTRLTVL.

The chain employs TRBV7-8 and TRBJ1-1, with 7 positions matching TRBD1. Germline V gene lookup returns CDR1 SGHVS and CDR2 FQNEAQ. This CDR3 has 14 residues. Trimming cost V 4 bases and J 1 base; bases outside gene matches: 3. The CDR3, as DNA: TGTGCCAGCAGCTCACGGACAGGGAACACTGAAGCTTTCTTT. It is translated as CASSSRTGNTEAFF.

The genes are TRBV11-1 and TRBJ2-7, with D perhaps TRBD1 (5 bases). CDR1 and CDR2 from the germline V gene are SGHAT and FQDESV (reference sequence). This CDR3 has 13 amino acids. V shed 0 bases and J shed 8 bases, with 11 bases lying between them. The CDR3 sequence: CASSLAQGRKQYF. The CDR3 DNA is TGTGCCAGCAGCTTAGCGCAGGGTCGGAAGCAGTACTTC.

V is TRBV20-1 and J is TRBJ1-2, with a weak D call TRBD1 (5 bases). The germline V gene encodes CDR1 DFQATT and CDR2 SNEGSKA (reference sequence). The V and J ends lost 3 bases and 6 bases respectively, with 14 bases between them. There are 13 residues in the CDR3. This CDR3 reads CSASPSGYDGYTF. Here the CDR3 DNA reads TGCAGTGCTAGTCCGTCAGGGTACGATGGCTACACCTTC.

The rearrangement links TRBV6-6 to TRBJ1-1, with D perhaps matching TRBD1 (5 bases). V was cut by 10 bases and J by 5 bases, with 20 bases left in between. Per the germline V gene, CDR1 is MNHNY and CDR2 is SVGAGI (reference sequence). The CDR3 sequence is 14 residues long. The CDR3 loop is CAIRPPGSATEAFF. The CDR3 DNA reads as TGTGCCATAAGGCCCCCAGGGTCCGCGACTGAAGCTTTCTTT.

The rearrangement joins TRBV5-6 to TRBJ2-3, with a weak D call TRBD1 (5 bases). Between the trimmed V and J ends, which lost 2 bases and 4 bases, there was a span of 11 bases. Germline V gene sequence: CDR1 SGHDT, CDR2 YYEEEE. CDR3 length equals 14 residues. The DNA for the CDR3 is TGTGCCAGCAGCTTCTTCGGACAACCAGATACGCAGTATTTT. Translating it yields CASSFFGQPDTQYF.

The V and J genes are TRBV2 and TRBJ2-5; tentatively, D is TRBD1 (6 bases). The CDR3 is 17 amino acids. V was pared by 2 bases and J by 5 bases, with 21 bases between. Germline values: CDR1 SNHLY, CDR2 FYNNEI. The CDR3 DNA reads TGTGCCAGCAGTGAAAGGGTCAGGGGAAAAGAAGGGGAGACCCAGTACTTC. As protein: CASSERVRGKEGETQYF. Supplemented by reference TRBV2 and TRBJ2-5, the full variable domain reads EPEVTQTPSHQVTQMGQEVILRCVPISNHLYFYWYRQILGQKVEFLVSFYNNEISEKSEIFDDQFSVERPDGSNFTLKIRSTKLEDSAMYFCASSERVRGKEGETQYFGPGTRLLVL.